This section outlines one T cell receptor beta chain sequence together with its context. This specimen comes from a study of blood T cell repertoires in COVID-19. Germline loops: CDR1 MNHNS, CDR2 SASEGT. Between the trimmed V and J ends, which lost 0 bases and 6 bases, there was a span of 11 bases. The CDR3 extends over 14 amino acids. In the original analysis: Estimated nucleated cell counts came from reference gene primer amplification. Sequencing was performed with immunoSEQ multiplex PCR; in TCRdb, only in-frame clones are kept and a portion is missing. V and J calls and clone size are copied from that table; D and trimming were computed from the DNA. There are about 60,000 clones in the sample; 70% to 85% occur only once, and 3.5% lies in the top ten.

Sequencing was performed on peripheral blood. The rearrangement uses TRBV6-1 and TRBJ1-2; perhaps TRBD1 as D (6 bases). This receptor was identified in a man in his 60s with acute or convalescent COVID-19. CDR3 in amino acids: CASSEARQAHGYTF. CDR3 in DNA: TGTGCCAGCAGTGAAGCCCGACAGGCCCATGGCTACACCTTC.